This T cell receptor (beta chain) was sequenced in a study of sequential checkpoint blockade in melanoma. Trimming shortened V by 2 bases and J by 7 bases, and 9 bases separated the two germline ends. CDR1 and CDR2 from the germline V gene are MNHGY and SAAAGT. The CDR3 consists of 12 residues. TCRdb's copy holds only in-frame clones and misses some; the assay was immunoSEQ multiplex PCR. The sample shows thousands of clones, around 20% of them seen only once. Stated treatment: randomized to nivolumab then ipilimumab (arm A) or the reverse (arm B). The table lists this clone with many counts. The V call is TRBV6-8, the J call TRBJ2-7; a weak D match, TRBD2 (5 bases). The clonotype comes from a human donor with melanoma. The sequences come from tumor tissue (inferred from file names), collected from a patient given nivolumab and ipilimumab in sequence. CDR3 nucleotides: TGTGCCAGCAGTTACCTACGCGGGGAGCAGTACTTC. Its protein product is CASSYLRGEQYF.